These 7 T cell receptor beta chains share one sample of origin, sequenced in a study of identical twins. One entry per CDR3 protein, called by TCRdb with MiXCR from the 5' RACE reads. The data show approximately 550,000 distinct CDR3 sequences, more than 20% seen once. The same sample was also studied in work on yellow fever vaccine responses in identical twins.

Sequencing used CD4+ T cells sorted from blood. These TCRs come from a young woman in good health.

CDR3 region: CASSGGTGLYEQYF. The CDR3 nucleotides read TGCGCCAGCAGCGGAGGGACCGGACTCTACGAGCAGTACTTC. This chain links TRBV5-1 with TRBJ2-7, with D tentatively TRBD2 (6 bases). Germline V CDR1 and CDR2: SGHRS, YFSETQ. V lost 4 bases, J lost 3 bases, and 14 bases lay in between. The length of the CDR3 is 14 residues.

The chain combines TRBV27 with TRBJ2-7; 11 bases are a match to TRBD1. Germline V gene lookup returns CDR1 MNHEY and CDR2 SMNVEV (reference sequence). Germline trimming cut 2 bases from V and 3 bases from J; bases unmatched to any gene: 6. CDR3 length equals 16 residues. The DNA of the CDR3 is TGTGCCAGCAGTTTAACCGCCGGGACAGGGGGCTACGAGCAGTACTTC. The encoded protein is CASSLTAGTGGYEQYF.

The rearrangement joins TRBV25-1 to TRBJ2-5; 7 bases are shared with TRBD2. Per germline, CDR1 MGHDK and CDR2 SYGVNS. Trimming took 3 bases from V and 5 from J; bases not matched to a gene: 9. This CDR3 comprises 15 residues. CDR3 in amino acids: CASSDSGLPWETQYF. In nucleotides, the CDR3 is TGTGCCAGCAGTGATTCGGGACTACCCTGGGAGACCCAGTACTTC.

The chain links TRBV11-2 to TRBJ2-1; the match to TRBD2 covers 7 bases. Trimming removed 5 bases from V and 11 bases from J; junction bases left unmatched: 9. Germline V gives CDR1 SGHAT, CDR2 FQNNGV. CDR3 length: 13 residues. CDR3: CASSPSRGEKQFF. For the CDR3, the DNA is TGTGCCAGCAGCCCCAGTCGGGGGGAGAAGCAGTTCTTC.

The sample holds a few counts of this clonotype. V and J are TRBV10-3 and TRBJ2-5; D is undetermined. The CDR3 has 13 residues. Germline V gives CDR1 ENHRY, CDR2 SYGVKD. V was trimmed by 6 bases and J by 5 bases, leaving 13 bases between them. CDR3 sequence (DNA): TGTGCCATCAGAAAGGAGAGGATGGAGACCCAGTACTTC. Translation gives CAIRKERMETQYF.

J is TRBJ2-6 and V is TRBV5-6, with D unclear. In germline, CDR1 is SGHDT, CDR2 YYEEEE. This CDR3 comprises 18 residues. Trimming removed 0 bases from V and 0 bases from J, with 13 bases in between. The CDR3 bases are TGTGCCAGCAGCTTGGATTTTCTCCGAAGCTCTGGGGCCAACGTCCTGACTTTC. This translates into CASSLDFLRSSGANVLTF.

In its sample, this clonotype was seen a few times. The gene calls are TRBV20-1 and TRBJ1-1; no reliable D call. The V gene lost 3 bases and the J gene lost 10 bases, with 9 bases spanning the gap. This CDR3 region has 10 residues. Germline V gives CDR1 DFQATT, CDR2 SNEGSKA (reference sequence). CDR3 sequence reads: CSASGILAFF. The CDR3 DNA is TGCAGTGCTAGTGGAATCCTAGCTTTCTTT.